This T cell receptor beta chain was captured by sequencing in a study of T cell responses to AZD1222 COVID-19 vaccine. Study results and limitations: Only six AZD1222 recipients tested seropositive at baseline. Distributed over spike, vaccine-associated CD4 TCRs predominated at 160-218 and 743-854.

Second doses that came at about 4 or about 12 weeks were put together. Of note for this clone: The antigen remains unidentified.

Assay: immunoSEQ multiplex PCR; the TCRdb copy retains only in-frame clones and omits some. Among 100,000 or so clones listed, 89% were seen once. Germline-derived CDR1 and CDR2 are KGHSH and LQKENI. Trimming removed 8 bases from V and 5 bases from J, with 18 bases in between. The CDR3 is 14 residues long. The material sequenced was peripheral blood, taken 28 days after the second AZD1222 dose. This receptor was identified in an adult who received the AZD1222 COVID-19 vaccine. The chain recombines TRBV18 with TRBJ1-2; no firm D call. CDR3 nucleotide sequence: TGTGCCAGCACCCCCCCAGGACGCAGATATGGCTACACCTTC. Protein sequence: CASTPPGRRYGYTF. Full variable domain (rest looked up from reference TRBV18 and TRBJ1-2): NAGVMQNPRHLVRRRGQEARLRCSPMKGHSHVYWYRQLPEEGLKFMVYLQKENIIDESGMPKERFSAEFPKEGPSILRIQQVVRGDSAAYFCASTPPGRRYGYTFGSGTRLTVV.